The next 8 T cell receptor beta chains were all read from a single sample in a study of shared clonotypes between healthy human individuals. Profiled with immunoSEQ multiplex PCR; TCRdb holds only in-frame clones, not every one. The data contain over a million clones, roughly 70% of them singletons. The sequenced material came from memory CD4+ T cells sorted from blood. The sample's subset: CD45RA-negative fraction. These TCRs come from a man aged 18 to 30 in good health.

There are many counts of this clone. This chain connects TRBV19 to TRBJ1-1; D gene unclear. Germline values: CDR1 LNHDA, CDR2 SQIVND (reference sequence). V gave up 5 bases and J gave up 4 bases, with 14 bases separating them. CDR3 length: 14 residues. Here the CDR3 reads CASSPWGGTTEAFF. CDR3 coding DNA: TGTGCCAGTAGTCCATGGGGAGGAACCACTGAAGCTTTCTTT.

The rearrangement joins TRBV7-2 to TRBJ2-5, with TRBD2 identical over 12 bases. This CDR3 has 14 residues. The germline gives CDR1 SGHTA, CDR2 FQGNSA. The V and J ends lost 4 bases and 4 bases, in that order; junction bases with no gene match: 1. This CDR3 is CASSWGLAGETQYF. The CDR3, as DNA: TGTGCCAGCAGCTGGGGACTAGCGGGAGAGACCCAGTACTTC.

This rearrangement joins TRBV10-3 to TRBJ2-1, with D hard to call. Looked up from germline, CDR1 is ENHRY and CDR2 is SYGVKD. CDR3 length equals 13 residues. The V end lost 0 bases, the J end lost 9 bases, and 9 bases lay between the germline ends. The DNA of the CDR3 is TGTGCCATCAGTGAGTCCCCTCAACGTGAGCAGTTCTTC. Amino acid sequence: CAISESPQREQFF.

The V and J genes are TRBV28 and TRBJ2-2; tentative D call: TRBD1 (6 bases). Germline CDR1 reads MDHEN; CDR2 reads SYDVKM. CDR3 length equals 16 residues. The V gene lost 4 bases and the J gene lost 0 bases, with 12 bases spanning the gap. The CDR3 here is CASSSGQLTNTGELFF. The CDR3 nucleotides read TGTGCCAGCAGTTCGGGACAACTAACGAACACCGGGGAGCTGTTTTTT. Drawing the rest from reference TRBV28 and TRBJ2-2, the complete variable domain is DVKVTQSSRYLVKRTGEKVFLECVQDMDHENMFWYRQDPGLGLRLIYFSYDVKMKEKGDIPEGYSVSREKKERFSLILESASTNQTSMYLCASSSGQLTNTGELFFGEGSRLTVL.

This clone was found once. This rearrangement joins TRBV6-1 to TRBJ2-3, with 10 bases lining up with TRBD2. Unmatched junction bases numbered 9, after V lost 2 bases and J lost 10 bases. The CDR3 spans 15 residues. Germline V CDR1 and CDR2: MNHNS, SASEGT. The CDR3, as DNA: TGTGCCAGCAGTGAAAACCCTAGCGGGAGTTTGCCGCAGTATTTT. Its protein is CASSENPSGSLPQYF.

The J gene is TRBJ1-6, the V gene TRBV28; D unclear. Trimming cost V 1 base and J 11 bases, with 6 bases left between them. The germline V gene has CDR1 MDHEN and CDR2 SYDVKM. The CDR3 is 12 residues long. This CDR3 is CASSLSPTPLHF. CDR3 coding DNA: TGTGCCAGCAGTTTATCCCCGACACCCCTCCACTTT. Using reference TRBV28 and TRBJ1-6 for the parts outside the CDR3, the full variable domain is DVKVTQSSRYLVKRTGEKVFLECVQDMDHENMFWYRQDPGLGLRLIYFSYDVKMKEKGDIPEGYSVSREKKERFSLILESASTNQTSMYLCASSLSPTPLHFGNGTRLTVT.

This clone was detected once. The rearrangement uses TRBV6-5 and TRBJ2-7; 11 bases agree with TRBD2. CDR3 length equals 15 residues. Per germline, CDR1 MNHEY and CDR2 SVGAGI. V gave up 5 bases and J gave up 7 bases; unmatched junction bases: 10. The CDR3 nucleotides read TGTGCCAGCAGTCGCGATAGCGGGAGGGCGAGGGAGCAGTACTTC. Its translation is CASSRDSGRAREQYF.

The rearrangement joins TRBV5-1 to TRBJ2-7, with D unclear. This CDR3 region has 16 residues. V lost 3 bases and J 5 bases, leaving 21 bases between the germline ends. Germline CDR1 reads SGHRS; CDR2 reads YFSETQ. This CDR3 reads CASSSTATLVRNEQYF. For the CDR3, the DNA is TGCGCCAGCAGCTCGACGGCAACTCTTGTAAGGAACGAGCAGTACTTC.